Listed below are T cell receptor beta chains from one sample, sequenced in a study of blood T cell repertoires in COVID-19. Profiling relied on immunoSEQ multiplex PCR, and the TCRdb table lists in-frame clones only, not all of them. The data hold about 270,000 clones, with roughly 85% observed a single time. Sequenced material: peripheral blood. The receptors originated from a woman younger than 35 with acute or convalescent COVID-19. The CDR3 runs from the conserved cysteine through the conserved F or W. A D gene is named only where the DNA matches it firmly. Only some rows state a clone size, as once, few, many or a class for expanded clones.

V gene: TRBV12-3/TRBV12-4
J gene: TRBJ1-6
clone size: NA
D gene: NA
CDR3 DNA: TGTGCCAGCAGCCTGGCAGGGAATTCACCCCTCCACTTT
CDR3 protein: CASSLAGNSPLHF

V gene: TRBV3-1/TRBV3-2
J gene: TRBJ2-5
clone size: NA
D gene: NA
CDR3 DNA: TGTGCCAGCAGCCCCTTAACGGGACAAGAGACCCAGTACTTC
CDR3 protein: CASSPLTGQETQYF

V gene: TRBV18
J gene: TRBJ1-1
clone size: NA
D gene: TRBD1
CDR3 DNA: TGTGCCAGCTCACCACTTAGACAGGGGGGGATGAACACTGAAGCTTTCTTT
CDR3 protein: CASSPLRQGGMNTEAFF

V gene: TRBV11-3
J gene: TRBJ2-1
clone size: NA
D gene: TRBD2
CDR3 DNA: TGTGCCAGCAGCTTAGATGGGACTAGCGGTGACAATGAGCAGTTCTTC
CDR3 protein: CASSLDGTSGDNEQFF

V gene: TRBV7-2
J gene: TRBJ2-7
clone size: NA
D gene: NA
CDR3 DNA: TGTGCCAGCAGCTTAGGGAGCGGTAGCGGAAGCTCCTACGAGCAGTACTTC
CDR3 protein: CASSLGSGSGSSYEQYF

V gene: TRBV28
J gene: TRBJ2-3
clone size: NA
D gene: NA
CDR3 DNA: TGTGCCAGCAGTTCCCCCGTAAATACGCAGTATTTT
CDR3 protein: CASSSPVNTQYF

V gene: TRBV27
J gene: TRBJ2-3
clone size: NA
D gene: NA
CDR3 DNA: TGTGCCAGCAGTTTTGCGTCGTCGGATACGCAGTATTTT
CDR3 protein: CASSFASSDTQYF

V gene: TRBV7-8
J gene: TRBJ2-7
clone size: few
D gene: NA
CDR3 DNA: TGTGCCAGCAGCCCTACCCGTGCCTACGAGCAGTACTTC
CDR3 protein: CASSPTRAYEQYF

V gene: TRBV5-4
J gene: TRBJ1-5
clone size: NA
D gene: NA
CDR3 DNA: TGTGCCAGCAGCCGAAAGGGGTTTAATCAGCCCCAGCATTTT
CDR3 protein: CASSRKGFNQPQHF

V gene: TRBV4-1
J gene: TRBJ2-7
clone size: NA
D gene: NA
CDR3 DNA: TGCGCCAGCAGCCAAGAGGGCAGGGGTCCCTACGAGCAGTACTTC
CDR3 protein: CASSQEGRGPYEQYF

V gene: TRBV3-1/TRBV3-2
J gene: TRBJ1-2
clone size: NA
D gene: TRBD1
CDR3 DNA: TGTGCCAGCAGCTCGATAACCGGACAGGGGAGCTATGGCTACACCTTC
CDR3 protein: CASSSITGQGSYGYTF

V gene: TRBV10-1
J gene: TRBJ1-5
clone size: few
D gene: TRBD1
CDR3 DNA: TGCGCCAGCAGTGATTGTGCGGGCAGGGGGCTATGTTGGTGTCAGCCCCAGCATTTT
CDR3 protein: CASSDCAGRGLCWCQPQHF

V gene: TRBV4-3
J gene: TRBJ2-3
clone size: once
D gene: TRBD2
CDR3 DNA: TGCGCCAGCAGCCTCGACTGGACTAGCGCCAAAGTGGCGCAGTATTTT
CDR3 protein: CASSLDWTSAKVAQYF

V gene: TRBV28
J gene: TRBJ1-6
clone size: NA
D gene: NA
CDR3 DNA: TGTGCCAGCAGATCCCAGGACAGAGGTAATTCACCCCTCCACTTT
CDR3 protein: CASRSQDRGNSPLHF

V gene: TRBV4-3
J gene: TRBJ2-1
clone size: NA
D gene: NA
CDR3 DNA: TGCGCCAGCAGCCAAGATTCCGGAGTCAATGAGCAGTTCTTC
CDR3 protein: CASSQDSGVNEQFF

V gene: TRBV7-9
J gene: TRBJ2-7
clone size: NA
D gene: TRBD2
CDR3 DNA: TGTGCCAGCAGCTTAGGGGGAGGGAGCCTCTACGAGCAGTACTTC
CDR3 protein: CASSLGGGSLYEQYF

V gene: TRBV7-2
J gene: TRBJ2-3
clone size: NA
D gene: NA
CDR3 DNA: TGTGCCAGCAGCTTTATCGGGAACCTACCCGGAGATACGCAGTATTTT
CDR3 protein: CASSFIGNLPGDTQYF

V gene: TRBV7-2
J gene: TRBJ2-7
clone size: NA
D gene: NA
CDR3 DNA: TGTGCCAGCAGCTTAGCACCAGTAACCTCCTACGAGCAGTACTTC
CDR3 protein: CASSLAPVTSYEQYF

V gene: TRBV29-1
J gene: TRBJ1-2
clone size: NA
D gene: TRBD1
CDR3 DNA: TGCAGCGTCTCACAGGGGAGAGTTGGCTACACCTTC
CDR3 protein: CSVSQGRVGYTF

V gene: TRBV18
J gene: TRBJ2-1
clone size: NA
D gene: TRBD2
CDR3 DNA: TGTGCCAGCTCACGGCAGCGGGAGTGGGGGATTGAGCAGTTCTTC
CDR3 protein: CASSRQREWGIEQFF

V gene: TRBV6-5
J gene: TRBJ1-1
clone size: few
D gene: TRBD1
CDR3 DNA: TGTGCCAGCAGCCTAGGGGGCAGAACTGAAGCTTTCTTT
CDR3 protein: CASSLGGRTEAFF